A single sample is the source of the 10 T cell receptor beta chains below, sequenced in a study of PD-1 blockade in classical Hodgkin lymphoma. The protocol was immunoSEQ multiplex PCR, while the TCRdb copy is restricted to in-frame clones and leaves out a portion. The sample yields fewer than 25,000 clones, about 91% seen once. Time point reported: newly diagnosed, previously untreated cHL patient sample. Purified CD4+ T cells were obtained from thawed PBMCs through magnetic negative selection. Sequenced material: CD4+ T cells from blood. The receptors were sampled from a human donor with classical Hodgkin lymphoma.

In its sample, this clone was seen once. CDR3 sequence reads: CASRIRGPTTEAFF. CDR3 DNA sequence: TGTGCCAGCAGGATCAGGGGGCCTACGACTGAAGCTTTCTTT. This sequence joins TRBV6-1 and TRBJ1-1; 8 positions match TRBD1. V was clipped by 6 bases and J by 5 bases; unmatched bases: 8. CDR3 size: 14 residues. Looked up from germline, CDR1 is MNHNS and CDR2 is SASEGT.

This chain links TRBV10-3 with TRBJ2-7, with 13 bases fitting TRBD2. The V and J ends lost 3 bases and 1 base, in that order; junction bases with no gene match: 6. CDR1 and CDR2 (germline): ENHRY, SYGVKD. The CDR3 consists of 17 residues. The CDR3 here is CAISDPLAGGGSYEQYF. The CDR3 DNA reads as TGTGCCATCAGTGATCCACTAGCGGGAGGGGGATCCTACGAGCAGTACTTC.

This clone was counted once. The rearrangement links TRBV5-6 to TRBJ2-3; the D gene is possibly TRBD2 (5 bases). V dropped 2 bases and J dropped 6 bases, with 13 bases sitting between them. The CDR3 consists of 14 residues. Germline V lookup: CDR1 SGHDT, CDR2 YYEEEE. Here the CDR3 DNA reads TGTGCCAGCAGCTTACGGCGGGCGCCCGATACGCAGTATTTT. Translating gives CASSLRRAPDTQYF.

The gene calls are TRBV5-1 and TRBJ2-3; 10 positions agree with TRBD2. The trim removed 4 bases at V and 3 bases at J, leaving 11 bases unmatched. This CDR3 has 17 residues. CDR1 is SGHRS and CDR2 is YFSETQ in the germline V gene. In DNA form, the CDR3 reads TGCGCCAGCAGCCAATTGGTGGCTAGCGGGAGTACAGATACGCAGTATTTT. Translation gives CASSQLVASGSTDTQYF.

This clone was picked up a small number of times. The chain employs TRBV6-5 and TRBJ1-3; D is possibly TRBD1 (6 bases). CDR1 MNHEY and CDR2 SVGAGI come from the germline V gene. The CDR3 has 15 residues. Trimming removed 6 bases at V and 0 bases at J, with 12 bases between. CDR3 region: CASSLQGSSGNTIYF. The CDR3 DNA sequence: TGTGCCAGCAGCCTACAGGGTAGCTCTGGAAACACCATATATTTT.

This clone was detected only a few times. V usage is TRBV29-1 and J usage is TRBJ1-1; D possibly corresponds to TRBD1 (5 bases). The V gene lost 1 base and the J gene lost 0 bases, with 9 bases spanning the gap. CDR3 length equals 14 residues. Germline V gene lookup returns CDR1 SQVTM and CDR2 ANQGSEA. The CDR3 sequence is CSVEVARVNTEAFF. The DNA of the CDR3 is TGCAGCGTTGAAGTCGCCAGGGTGAACACTGAAGCTTTCTTT.

The J gene is TRBJ2-2, the V gene TRBV19; TRBD1 matches at 8 bases. The trim removed 7 bases at V and 3 bases at J, leaving 4 bases unmatched. The CDR3 consists of 14 residues. In germline, CDR1 is LNHDA, CDR2 SQIVND (reference sequence). In nucleotides, the CDR3 is TGTGCCAGTAAACGGACAGGGCACACCGGGGAGCTGTTTTTT. Its protein is CASKRTGHTGELFF.

This clone has only one observation. The chain links TRBV4-2 to TRBJ2-1, with 8 bases lining up with TRBD2. In germline, CDR1 is LGHNA, CDR2 YNFKEQ. The CDR3 consists of 15 residues. The junction had 6 bases not matched to a gene; V was cut back by 4 bases and J by 4 bases. This CDR3 is CASSPLTGGYNEQFF. DNA of the CDR3: TGTGCCAGCAGCCCTCTCACGGGGGGGTACAATGAGCAGTTCTTC.

For the CDR3, the DNA is TGTGCCATGTCCCAACTCCTGAACACTGAAGCTTTCTTT. This encodes CAMSQLLNTEAFF. J is TRBJ1-1 and V is TRBV10-3, with unresolved D. CDR1 and CDR2 from the germline V gene are ENHRY and SYGVKD. The length of the CDR3 is 13 residues. The V and J ends lost 9 bases and 0 bases respectively, with 11 bases between them.

The gene calls are TRBV9 and TRBJ1-6, with D maybe TRBD1 (6 bases). Trimming stripped 1 base from V and 4 bases from J, with 12 bases between. This CDR3 contains 16 residues. Germline assignment: CDR1 SGDLS and CDR2 YYNGEE. The CDR3 region is CASSVSGVGYNSPLHF. CDR3 DNA: TGTGCCAGCAGCGTATCAGGGGTCGGATATAATTCACCCCTCCACTTT.